This T cell receptor beta chain was obtained from a study of spatial heterogeneity in lung cancer. V was clipped by 2 bases and J by 7 bases; unmatched bases: 2. The CDR3 length is 13 residues. Germline V lookup: CDR1 SGHTA, CDR2 FQGNSA. This clonotype appeared many times. TCRdb reprocessed the 5' RACE reads with MiXCR, giving one entry per CDR3 protein. This sample has 48,000 or so distinct CDR3 sequences, with roughly 5.2% found just once. Time point: sample taken at primary tumor resection. Frozen PBMC, nontumor lung or tumor provided whole RNA, which was sequenced unsorted. The origin of this receptor is a male donor with early-stage non-small cell lung cancer. The gene calls are TRBV7-2 and TRBJ2-7; 10 bases line up with TRBD2. This specimen was PBMCs, taken at surgery. This chain's CDR3 is CASSLTTSGEQYF. In DNA, the CDR3 is TGTGCCAGCAGCTTAACGACTAGCGGGGAGCAGTACTTC.